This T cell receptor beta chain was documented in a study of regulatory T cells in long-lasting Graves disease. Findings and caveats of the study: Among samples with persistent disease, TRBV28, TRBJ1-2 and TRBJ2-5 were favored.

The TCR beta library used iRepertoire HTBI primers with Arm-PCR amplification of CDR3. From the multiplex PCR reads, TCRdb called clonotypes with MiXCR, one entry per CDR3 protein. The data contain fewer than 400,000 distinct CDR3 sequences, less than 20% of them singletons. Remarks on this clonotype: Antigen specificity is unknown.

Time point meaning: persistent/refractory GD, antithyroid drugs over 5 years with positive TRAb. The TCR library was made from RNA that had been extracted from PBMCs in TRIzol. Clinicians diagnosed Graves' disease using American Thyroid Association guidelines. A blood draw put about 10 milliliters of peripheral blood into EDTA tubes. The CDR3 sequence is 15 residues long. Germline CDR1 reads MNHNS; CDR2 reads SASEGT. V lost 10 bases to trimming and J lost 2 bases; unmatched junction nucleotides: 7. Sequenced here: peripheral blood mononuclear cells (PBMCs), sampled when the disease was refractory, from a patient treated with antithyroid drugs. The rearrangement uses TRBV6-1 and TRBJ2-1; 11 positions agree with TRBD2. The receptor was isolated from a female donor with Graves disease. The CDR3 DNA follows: TGTGCCACCGAACTAGCGGGAGTCCCCTACAATGAGCAGTTCTTC. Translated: CATELAGVPYNEQFF.